The 25 T cell receptor beta chains below were found in one sample sequenced in a study of response to subunit inactivated influenza vaccine (dated by TCRdb to between 2017 and 2018). The library was generated by RT-PCR. The sequencer was an Illumina HiSeq 2500. The raw public reads went through TCRdb reprocessing: fastp at Q25, MiXCR clone calling, in-frame beta chains kept. Rows matching on CDR3 protein sequence are summarized as one entry with the most common DNA and genes. This sample holds about 530,000 distinct CDR3 sequences; around 13% were observed only once. The leading ten clones occupy about 12% of the sample. According to the study, the label for this sample's time point signals: approximately 40 days after influenza vaccine administration. The sample consisted of PBMCs from blood, taken 35 to 45 days after vaccination. The receptors derive from a man aged 50-59 years who received an inactivated influenza vaccine. Donor details come from another sample of the same person, matched by shared clones.

The chain couples TRBV15 to TRBJ2-1, with TRBD2 matching over 13 bases. The CDR3 totals 18 residues. V trimming: 5 bases; J trimming: 9 bases; junction bases outside the gene matches: 16. Per the germline V gene, CDR1 is LNHNV and CDR2 is YYDKDF (reference sequence). In DNA, the CDR3 is TGTGCCACCAGCCCCCCCGCGTCGGGGACTAGCGGGGTTGCTGAGCAGTTCTTC. It codes for CATSPPASGTSGVAEQFF.

This clonotype was detected ten times or more. The genes are TRBV4-3 and TRBJ2-1; 7 nucleotides align to TRBD1. Germline assignment: CDR1 LGHNA and CDR2 YSLEER. The V segment lost 0 bases and the J segment 4 bases; nucleotides outside the gene matches: 9. This CDR3 has 17 amino acids. CDR3 residues: CASSQEYRTGNYNEQFF. CDR3 nucleotide sequence: TGCGCCAGCAGCCAAGAATACCGGACAGGAAATTACAATGAGCAGTTCTTC.

Only a few counts were recorded for this clonotype. The chain carries TRBV24-1 and TRBJ2-2; tentatively, D is TRBD1 or TRBD2 (5 bases each). Germline V gene sequence: CDR1 KGHDR, CDR2 SFDVKD. The CDR3 totals 18 residues. V was pared by 4 bases and J by 4 bases, with 21 bases between. CDR3 amino acids: CATSDRTSGRMSTGELFF. CDR3 bases: TGTGCCACCAGTGACCGTACCTCGGGACGGATGAGCACCGGGGAGCTGTTTTTT.

This clonotype occurred a few times. The V gene is TRBV6-2 or TRBV6-3, the J gene TRBJ2-2, with no clear D. Looked up from germline, CDR1 is MNHEY and CDR2 is SVGEGT. The V end was cut by 6 bases, the J end by 1 base, with 24 bases between. The CDR3 has 19 amino acids. CDR3: CASSRFTRNWLLNTGELFF. The DNA for the CDR3 is TGTGCCAGCAGCAGGTTCACCCGTAACTGGCTCCTGAACACCGGGGAGCTGTTTTTT.

The gene calls are TRBV19 and TRBJ2-7, with 8 nucleotides matching TRBD2. Germline V gene sequence: CDR1 LNHDA, CDR2 SQIVND (reference sequence). The CDR3 runs 14 residues. J was trimmed by 1 base and V by 4 bases; bases with no gene match: 3. The CDR3 here is CASSTGTRSYEQYF. The CDR3 coding sequence is TGTGCCAGTAGTACCGGGACTAGATCCTACGAGCAGTACTTC.

CDR3 sequence (DNA): TGTGCCAGCAGCACCGGGACAGGGGGCTCCTATAATTCACCCCTCCACTTT. It yields the protein CASSTGTGGSYNSPLHF. The genes are TRBV9 and TRBJ1-6, with 11 bases fitting TRBD1. This CDR3 has 17 residues. The germline CDR1 and CDR2 sequences are SGDLS and YYNGEE. Trimming cost V 4 bases and J 0 bases; bases outside gene matches: 3.

This chain links TRBV7-9 with TRBJ2-1; possibly TRBD1 for D (5 bases). Trimming cost V 8 bases and J 2 bases, with 16 bases left between them. This CDR3 spans 15 amino acids. Germline-derived CDR1 and CDR2 are SEHNR and FQNEAQ (reference sequence). CDR3 coding DNA: TGTGCCAGCGCAATCGGCAGGGCACCCTACAATGAGCAGTTCTTC. Encoded protein: CASAIGRAPYNEQFF.

This clonotype was counted only a few times. The chain is built from TRBV30 and TRBJ2-5, with D tentatively TRBD2 (5 bases). The CDR3 loop spans 13 amino acids. The V and J ends lost 7 bases and 1 base respectively, with 13 bases between them. Germline V gene sequence: CDR1 GTSNPN, CDR2 SVGIG (reference sequence). The CDR3, as DNA: TGTGCCTTCGGGTGGACTTTCCAAGAGACCCAGTACTTC. This translates into CAFGWTFQETQYF.

The CDR3 DNA follows: TGCAGTGCCAGGAAAGACAGTGAAGCTTTCTTT. Its translation is CSARKDSEAFF. V and J are TRBV20-1 and TRBJ1-1; weak D call: TRBD1 (5 bases). Germline CDR1 DFQATT, CDR2 SNEGSKA (reference sequence). V lost 6 bases and J lost 7, with 12 bases in between. CDR3 length: 11 amino acids.

This clonotype was recorded a few times. The rearrangement joins TRBV6-1 to TRBJ1-6; a weak D match, TRBD1 (5 bases). The length of the CDR3 is 16 residues. Germline lookup yields CDR1 MNHNS and CDR2 SASEGT. V was clipped by 5 bases and J by 6 bases, with 17 bases between them. CDR3 sequence reads: CASSPYRGIANSPLHF. The CDR3 DNA reads TGTGCCAGCAGTCCGTACCGGGGGATAGCTAATTCACCCCTCCACTTT.

The chain couples TRBV20-1 to TRBJ1-1; a possible D gene is TRBD1 (5 bases). The V gene lost 0 bases and the J gene lost 8 bases, with 19 bases spanning the gap. The CDR3 runs to 15 residues. Germline assignment: CDR1 DFQATT and CDR2 SNEGSKA (reference sequence). The CDR3 reads CSARDRVSGRTEAFF. The CDR3 bases are TGCAGTGCTAGAGATCGGGTTTCGGGACGGACAGAAGCTTTCTTT.

The chain uses TRBV5-5 and TRBJ2-1, with D perhaps matching TRBD1 or TRBD2 (5 bases each). This CDR3 region has 15 residues. V was shortened by 0 bases and J by 2 bases, with 9 bases between the two germline ends. Per germline, CDR1 SGHKS and CDR2 YYEKEE (reference sequence). The DNA of the CDR3 is TGTGCCAGCAGCTTGGGAGAGGGACCCTACAATGAGCAGTTCTTC. This encodes CASSLGEGPYNEQFF.

This clonotype showed up just a few times. The V call is TRBV4-3, the J call TRBJ2-7, with D unclear. Per germline, CDR1 LGHNA and CDR2 YSLEER. Trimming stripped 4 bases from V and 1 base from J, with 14 bases between. The CDR3 length is 15 residues. This chain's CDR3 is CASSPSMPRSYEQYF. The CDR3 coding sequence is TGCGCCAGCAGCCCGTCCATGCCCCGATCCTACGAGCAGTACTTC.

In its sample, this clonotype was seen a few times. The V and J genes are TRBV5-1 and TRBJ2-3, with 9 bases fitting TRBD2. This CDR3 region has 17 residues. The germline gives CDR1 SGHRS, CDR2 YFSETQ. Germline trimming cut 4 bases from V and 3 bases from J; bases unmatched to any gene: 12. This chain's CDR3 is CASSPQGLALVTDTQYF. The CDR3 coding sequence is TGCGCCAGCAGCCCACAAGGACTAGCGTTAGTTACAGATACGCAGTATTTT.

This clonotype was counted many times. This CDR3 reads CASTYLADPSYEQYF. CDR3 in DNA: TGCGCCAGCACTTATCTCGCCGACCCATCCTACGAGCAGTACTTC. The chain recombines TRBV5-1 with TRBJ2-7; D gene unclear. This CDR3 has 15 amino acids. CDR1 and CDR2 (germline): SGHRS, YFSETQ. V was shortened by 6 bases and J by 1 base, with 17 bases between the two germline ends. The whole variable domain, remainder taken from reference TRBV5-1 and TRBJ2-7, is KAGVTQTPRYLIKTRGQQVTLSCSPISGHRSVSWYQQTPGQGLQFLFEYFSETQRNKGNFPGRFSGRQFSNSRSEMNVSTLELGDSALYLCASTYLADPSYEQYFGPGTRLTVT.

This clonotype was recorded a few times. The V gene is TRBV18, the J gene TRBJ1-5; 7 nucleotides align to TRBD1. V trimming: 4 bases; J trimming: 5 bases; junction bases outside the gene matches: 5. CDR1 is KGHSH and CDR2 is LQKENI in the germline V gene. The CDR3 extends over 14 amino acids. The chain's CDR3 is CASSRQGFDQPQHF. The CDR3 nucleotides read TGTGCCAGCTCACGACAGGGCTTCGATCAGCCCCAGCATTTT.

This sequence joins TRBV5-1 and TRBJ2-3; unclear D gene. This CDR3 is 15 amino acids long. V lost 3 bases and J lost 2, with 13 bases in between. Germline-derived CDR1 and CDR2 are SGHRS and YFSETQ. CDR3 bases: TGCGCCAGCAGCTCTAACGCCCGAAACACAGATACGCAGTATTTT. Protein sequence: CASSSNARNTDTQYF.

This clonotype was observed many times. The genes are TRBV15 and TRBJ2-1, with 12 bases lining up with TRBD2. The CDR3 has 15 residues. Germline trimming cut 3 bases from V and 4 bases from J; bases unmatched to any gene: 1. Germline V gives CDR1 LNHNV, CDR2 YYDKDF (reference sequence). CDR3 in amino acids: CATSSTSGGYNEQFF. CDR3 DNA sequence: TGTGCCACCAGCAGCACTAGCGGGGGGTACAATGAGCAGTTCTTC.

Many counts were recorded for this clonotype. V usage is TRBV12-3 or TRBV12-4 and J usage is TRBJ2-4; weak D call: TRBD2 (6 bases). The CDR3 runs to 17 residues. The germline V and J ends were trimmed by 6 bases and 0 bases, with 18 bases remaining between them. The CDR3 region has the DNA TGTGCCAGCAGACCACGGGGTACAGCGGGAGCCAAAAACATTCAGTACTTC. Translating it yields CASRPRGTAGAKNIQYF.

This clonotype has more than one count but fewer than ten. The V and J genes are TRBV4-1 and TRBJ1-1, with D possibly being TRBD1 (5 bases). Germline CDR1 MGHRA, CDR2 YSYEKL. This CDR3 contains 19 residues. The V end lost 3 bases, the J end lost 4 bases, and 27 bases lay between the germline ends. CDR3 coding DNA: TGCGCCAGCAGCCACCAAAACGACCTTCCAGGGTTTCTGTTCACTGAAGCTTTCTTT. It codes for CASSHQNDLPGFLFTEAFF.

The gene calls are TRBV20-1 and TRBJ1-1; D is undetermined. Germline assignment: CDR1 DFQATT and CDR2 SNEGSKA (reference sequence). The CDR3 sequence is 15 residues long. The V gene lost 0 bases and the J gene lost 1 base, with 12 bases spanning the gap. The DNA of the CDR3 is TGCAGTGCTAGAGATCTGATGTACCCGAACACTGAAGCTTTCTTT. Protein: CSARDLMYPNTEAFF.

CDR3 residues: CASSFHGISSYEQYF. In DNA, the CDR3 is TGTGCCAGCAGCTTTCACGGGATCAGCTCCTACGAGCAGTACTTC. V and J are TRBV7-2 and TRBJ2-7, with TRBD2 as a possible D gene (5 bases). Per the germline V gene, CDR1 is SGHTA and CDR2 is FQGNSA. V lost 3 bases to trimming and J lost 0 bases, with 12 bases between them. This CDR3 contains 15 residues. The variable domain in full, with the rest retrieved from reference TRBV7-2 and TRBJ2-7, is GAGVSQSPSNKVTEKGKDVELRCDPISGHTALYWYRQSLGQGLEFLIYFQGNSAPDKSGLPSDRFSAERTGGSVSTLTIQRTQQEDSAVYLCASSFHGISSYEQYFGPGTRLTVT.

At least ten counts were recorded for this clonotype. V and J are TRBV12-3 or TRBV12-4 and TRBJ2-7; a weak D match, TRBD2 (6 bases). Between the trimmed V and J ends, which lost 6 bases and 7 bases, there was a span of 16 bases. This CDR3 has 13 amino acids. DNA of the CDR3: TGTGCCAGCAGCCAAACCTGGGCGGGAGAGCAGTACTTC. It codes for CASSQTWAGEQYF.

This clonotype has just a few counts. V and J are TRBV4-1 and TRBJ2-5, with a possible D match to TRBD1 (6 bases). The CDR3 is made up of 11 amino acids. The V end lost 9 bases, the J end lost 2 bases, and 7 bases lay between the germline ends. Germline values: CDR1 MGHRA, CDR2 YSYEKL. The CDR3 coding sequence is TGCGCCAGAAGGGGGCAAGAGACCCAGTACTTC. Translated, it gives CARRGQETQYF.

This clonotype was observed a handful of times. The DNA of the CDR3 is TGCAGAGTCCACAGGGAAGACACAGATACGCAGTATTTT. Its protein is CRVHREDTDTQYF. The chain links TRBV20-1 to TRBJ2-3, with D perhaps matching TRBD1 (6 bases). The CDR3 totals 13 residues. Germline V gives CDR1 DFQATT, CDR2 SNEGSKA (reference sequence).